The present entry profiles one TCR beta chain with its context. Its antigen remains unknown. UMI-tagged TRB cDNA libraries were built via 5' RACE. With the 5' RACE reads reprocessed, TCRdb shows one record per CDR3 protein and no DNA. In all, the sample yields some 130,000 distinct CDR3 sequences. The data were obtained in a study of CXCR3-negative and CXCR3-positive naive CD8 T cells. Turning to the study itself: Every library held about 1.5 +/- 0.3 million TRB reads, and the total came to approximately 140 million. Findings of the study overall: Comparison of naive cells showed more hydrophobic TRB CDR3s in CXCR3-positive than in CXCR3-negative naive cells. In naive cells, CXCR3-negative and CXCR3-positive subsets had similar TRBV-TRBJ usage; memory cells differed. Diversity ran similarly high across both naive subsets but far lower in memory CD8+ cells.

The CDR3 has 15 amino acids. CDR1 and CDR2 (germline): SGDLS, YYNGEE. The source of this sequence is a human donor in good health. Some clones in this sample may be carry-over from other donors' samples. The rearrangement joins TRBV9 to TRBJ2-7; TCRdb's assignment of TRBD1 cannot be checked, as there is no DNA. The source material was naive CXCR3- CD8+ T cells from blood. Stated subset: CD45RO-CCR7+CD27+CD95- naive CD8+ T cells lacking CXCR3 (TNR3-). The CDR3 loop reads CASSVGTGGSYEQYF. The complete variable domain, with remaining parts taken from reference TRBV9 and TRBJ2-7, reads DSGVTQTPKHLITATGQRVTLRCSPRSGDLSVYWYQQSLDQGLQFLIQYYNGEERAKGNILERFSAQQFPDLHSELNLSSLELGDSALYFCASSVGTGGSYEQYFGPGTRLTVT.